These 29 T cell receptor beta chains share one sample of origin, sequenced in a study of radiotherapy plus CTLA-4 blockade in lung cancer. Sequenced by immunoSEQ multiplex PCR; TCRdb stores in-frame clones only, minus some. Seen here are more than 55,000 clones, less than 85% observed once, and the top ten hold 16%. Source: peripheral blood, taken from a patient treated with radiotherapy plus ipilimumab. These receptors were collected from a human donor with non-small cell lung cancer who had a complete response to radiotherapy plus ipilimumab.

The chain combines TRBV7-2 with TRBJ2-3; TRBD1 agrees at 8 bases. Germline-derived CDR1 and CDR2 are SGHTA and FQGNSA. The CDR3 spans 14 residues. V trimming: 0 bases; J trimming: 6 bases; junction bases outside the gene matches: 2. CDR3 sequence (DNA): TGTGCCAGCAGCTTAGCTTACAGGGGGGATACGCAGTATTTT. Amino acid sequence: CASSLAYRGDTQYF.

The V call is TRBV5-1, the J call TRBJ1-4; a weak D match, TRBD1 (6 bases). There are 16 residues in the CDR3. Per the germline V gene, CDR1 is SGHRS and CDR2 is YFSETQ. The ends were cut back, 0 bases at V and 3 bases at J, with 12 bases in the middle. The CDR3 region is CASSLAGRGANEKLFF. CDR3 coding DNA: TGCGCCAGCAGCTTGGCCGGGAGGGGGGCTAATGAAAAACTGTTTTTT.

V gene TRBV27 combines with J gene TRBJ1-5; D remains ambiguous. Germline-derived CDR1 and CDR2 are MNHEY and SMNVEV (reference sequence). Trimming stripped 4 bases from V and 6 bases from J, with 13 bases between. The CDR3 spans 14 residues. CDR3 in amino acids: CASSSVEVAQPQHF. CDR3 bases: TGTGCCAGCAGTTCCGTGGAGGTAGCTCAGCCCCAGCATTTT.

V and J are TRBV10-2 and TRBJ1-5; D unresolved. There are 13 residues in the CDR3. The germline V and J ends were trimmed by 4 bases and 4 bases, with 8 bases remaining between them. Looked up from germline, CDR1 is WSHSY and CDR2 is SAAADI. The CDR3 is CASSGAENQPQHF. CDR3 nucleotide sequence: TGCGCCAGCAGTGGGGCAGAGAATCAGCCCCAGCATTTT.

This clone was observed a handful of times. The chain links TRBV10-3 to TRBJ2-5; tentatively, D is TRBD2 (6 bases). CDR3 length equals 16 residues. CDR1 and CDR2 from the germline V gene are ENHRY and SYGVKD. Trimming cost V 8 bases and J 3 bases, with 22 bases left between them. The chain's CDR3 is CAIGSRRRGREETQYF. CDR3 bases: TGTGCCATCGGGTCGAGGAGGCGGGGAAGGGAAGAGACCCAGTACTTC.

The V call is TRBV14, the J call TRBJ2-7, with D possibly matching TRBD2 (6 bases). The V gene's germline CDR1 is SGHDN and CDR2 FVKESK. This CDR3 is built from 17 residues. V was pared by 1 base and J by 8 bases, with 24 bases between. CDR3 region: CASSQGERVGSYRQQYF. The CDR3 DNA is TGTGCCAGCAGCCAAGGAGAGCGGGTCGGGTCCTATCGCCAGCAGTACTTC.

This chain joins TRBV7-2 and TRBJ2-2; TRBD2 matches 13 bases. Germline V gives CDR1 SGHTA, CDR2 FQGNSA. This CDR3 is built from 15 residues. The V segment lost 5 bases and the J segment 8 bases; nucleotides outside the gene matches: 5. Written as DNA, the CDR3 is TGTGCCAGCAGCCGGACTAGCGGGAGCGGTGGGGAGCTGTTTTTT. Translation gives CASSRTSGSGGELFF.

This chain uses TRBV4-1 with TRBJ2-5; no clear D gene. Trimming cost V 4 bases and J 5 bases, with 11 bases left between them. Germline CDR1 is MGHRA and CDR2 is YSYEKL. The CDR3 has 13 residues. The CDR3 DNA is TGCGCCAGCAGCCGGCTAGTAGGCGAGACCCAGTACTTC. It yields the protein CASSRLVGETQYF.

The chain combines TRBV6-6 with TRBJ1-5, with TRBD1 matching over 7 bases. V dropped 4 bases and J dropped 6; count of bases not matched to a gene: 9. Germline CDR1 MNHNY, CDR2 SVGAGI (reference sequence). This CDR3 is 15 amino acids long. The CDR3 protein is CASSSGTAQSQPQHF. CDR3 sequence (DNA): TGTGCCAGCAGTTCGGGGACAGCCCAAAGTCAGCCCCAGCATTTT.

This chain uses TRBV6-6 with TRBJ1-1; no definite D call. Trimming shortened V by 0 bases and J by 2 bases, and 13 bases separated the two germline ends. Germline loops: CDR1 MNHNY, CDR2 SVGAGI (reference sequence). CDR3 size: 16 residues. Written as DNA, the CDR3 is TGTGCCAGCAGTTACTCGCCGGGGAAATTTAACACTGAAGCTTTCTTT. Amino acid sequence: CASSYSPGKFNTEAFF.

The chain links TRBV5-3 to TRBJ2-7; 9 bases are a match to TRBD2. TRBV5-3 is filed as an ORF, its function uncertain. Germline trimming cut 3 bases from V and 5 bases from J; bases unmatched to any gene: 12. The CDR3 is made up of 16 amino acids. The CDR3 loop reads CARSSGPREGRDEQYV. In nucleotides, the CDR3 is TGTGCCAGAAGCTCGGGACCGCGGGAGGGAAGAGACGAGCAGTACGTC.

This clone turned up a few times. This sequence joins TRBV2 and TRBJ1-3, with D unresolved. The germline V and J ends were trimmed by 7 bases and 0 bases, with 10 bases remaining between them. The germline CDR1 and CDR2 sequences are SNHLY and FYNNEI. The CDR3 length is 14 residues. In nucleotides, the CDR3 is TGTGCCAGCACCCCAGGCCTCTCTGGAAACACCATATATTTT. Its protein product is CASTPGLSGNTIYF.

The chain is built from TRBV30 and TRBJ1-4; 8 bases align to TRBD1. CDR1 GTSNPN and CDR2 SVGIG come from the germline V gene (reference sequence). V gave up 1 base and J gave up 8 bases; unmatched junction bases: 9. The CDR3 runs 15 residues. The CDR3 is CAWSGPDRVGEKLFF. CDR3 nucleotide sequence: TGTGCCTGGAGTGGCCCGGACAGGGTAGGGGAAAAACTGTTTTTT.

The chain has TRBV4-3 and TRBJ2-3; 11 nucleotides line up with TRBD1. Germline assignment: CDR1 LGHNA and CDR2 YSLEER. V shed 2 bases and J 5 bases; nucleotides not matched to a gene: 12. This CDR3 region has 18 residues. The chain's CDR3 is CASSQNGGTGGVRDTQYF. The CDR3 DNA follows: TGCGCCAGCAGCCAAAACGGCGGGACAGGGGGGGTTCGAGATACGCAGTATTTT.

The V and J genes are TRBV6-5 and TRBJ2-7, with 8 bases lining up with TRBD1. CDR3 size: 15 residues. V shed 6 bases and J 5 bases; nucleotides not matched to a gene: 12. Per germline, CDR1 MNHEY and CDR2 SVGAGI. CDR3 bases: TGTGCCAGCAGGGCAGAATGGACAGGGAGGAACGAGCAGTACTTC. This sequence encodes CASRAEWTGRNEQYF.

The chain has TRBV5-1 and TRBJ2-2; 7 bases are a match to TRBD1. Per the germline V gene, CDR1 is SGHRS and CDR2 is YFSETQ. V dropped 1 base and J dropped 3; count of bases not matched to a gene: 3. CDR3 length: 15 amino acids. The CDR3 reads CASSLWDSYTGELFF. DNA for the CDR3: TGCGCCAGCAGCTTGTGGGACAGCTACACCGGGGAGCTGTTTTTT.

This clone appeared a single time. The CDR3 DNA reads as TGTGCCAGCAGCTTTCGGGAGGGAGGACCAGATACGCAGTATTTT. Protein sequence: CASSFREGGPDTQYF. The J gene is TRBJ2-3, the V gene TRBV7-9; TRBD2 matches at 8 bases. After removal of 3 bases from V and 4 bases from J, the junction contained 6 bases not matched to a gene. Germline loops: CDR1 SEHNR, CDR2 FQNEAQ (reference sequence). The CDR3 contains 15 residues.

CDR3 sequence reads: CASSQDVLHEQFF. CDR3 in DNA: TGCGCCAGCAGCCAAGATGTCCTTCATGAGCAGTTCTTC. This chain connects TRBV4-3 to TRBJ2-1; D gene uncertain. V was clipped by 0 bases and J by 8 bases, with 8 bases between them. This CDR3 has 13 residues. From germline, CDR1 is LGHNA and CDR2 YSLEER.

The chain uses TRBV14 and TRBJ2-1, with TRBD1 identical over 7 bases. Unmatched junction bases numbered 12, after V lost 4 bases and J lost 6 bases. The CDR3 is made up of 16 amino acids. Germline V gene sequence: CDR1 SGHDN, CDR2 FVKESK. In nucleotides, the CDR3 is TGTGCCAGCAGCCGCCCTTCGGCAGGGGGTTTCAATGAGCAGTTCTTC. This translates into CASSRPSAGGFNEQFF.

A few counts support this clone. The V and J genes are TRBV7-2 and TRBJ2-3, with 8 bases lining up with TRBD2. With V trimmed by 4 bases and J by 4 bases, 4 bases remained unmatched. The V gene's germline CDR1 is SGHTA and CDR2 FQGNSA. This CDR3 contains 14 residues. The CDR3 DNA sequence: TGTGCCAGCAGCTCGACGGGGGGGGCAGATACGCAGTATTTT. As protein: CASSSTGGADTQYF.

The chain joins TRBV4-1 to TRBJ1-2, with D possibly matching TRBD1 (5 bases). The CDR3 is 14 amino acids. V lost 2 bases and J 3 bases, leaving 10 bases between the germline ends. From germline, CDR1 is MGHRA and CDR2 YSYEKL. The CDR3 region is CASSQTGPDYGYTF. The CDR3 DNA reads as TGCGCCAGCAGCCAAACAGGACCGGACTATGGCTACACCTTC.

The rearrangement joins TRBV6-5 to TRBJ2-1; D is unresolved. The CDR3 sequence is 15 residues long. In germline, CDR1 is MNHEY, CDR2 SVGAGI. V was shortened by 0 bases and J by 5 bases, with 11 bases between the two germline ends. CDR3 nucleotides: TGTGCCAGCAGTTACTCCCTACTATTTGACAATGAGCAGTTCTTC. Protein product: CASSYSLLFDNEQFF.

The chain is built from TRBV19 and TRBJ2-5, with D maybe TRBD2 (5 bases). The CDR3 consists of 16 residues. The V gene lost 4 bases and the J gene lost 1 base, with 16 bases spanning the gap. CDR1 is LNHDA and CDR2 is SQIVND in the germline V gene (reference sequence). CDR3 nucleotides: TGTGCCAGTAGTACATTGACACCCCGGGGCCAAGAGACCCAGTACTTC. Encoded protein: CASSTLTPRGQETQYF. Together with reference TRBV19 and TRBJ2-5, the CDR3 gives the full variable domain: DGGITQSPKYLFRKEGQNVTLSCEQNLNHDAMYWYRQDPGQGLRLIYYSQIVNDFQKGDIAEGYSVSREKKESFPLTVTSAQKNPTAFYLCASSTLTPRGQETQYFGPGTRLLVL.

The V gene is TRBV6-5, the J gene TRBJ2-2; D is undetermined. The germline V gene encodes CDR1 MNHEY and CDR2 SVGAGI. V lost 3 bases and J lost 5, with 4 bases in between. This CDR3 contains 12 residues. Written as DNA, the CDR3 is TGTGCCAGCAGTTATTCTACCGGGGAGCTGTTTTTT. It is translated as CASSYSTGELFF.

Notes on this clone: A read error may account for a junction end that differs from germline. This chain links TRBV7-7 with TRBJ1-1; D is possibly TRBD1 (5 bases). From germline, CDR1 is SSHAT and CDR2 FNYEAQ (reference sequence). CDR3 length: 16 amino acids. The CDR3 loop reads CASSPYRGGGDTEAFF. CDR3 nucleotide sequence: TGTGCTAGCAGCCCATACCGGGGGGGAGGGGACACTGAAGCTTTCTTT.

J is TRBJ2-1 and V is TRBV5-6, with TRBD2 as a possible D gene (6 bases). The CDR3 runs to 16 residues. The V and J ends lost 0 bases and 0 bases respectively, with 10 bases between them. Germline-derived CDR1 and CDR2 are SGHDT and YYEEEE. CDR3 DNA sequence: TGTGCCAGCAGCTTGGGTCGGGGGTCCTCCTACAATGAGCAGTTCTTC. Protein: CASSLGRGSSYNEQFF.

A few counts support this clone. CDR3 amino acids: CATSREYRENEKLFF. The CDR3 DNA reads as TGTGCCACCAGCAGAGAGTACAGAGAAAATGAAAAACTGTTTTTT. The chain couples TRBV15 to TRBJ1-4; D uncertain. V was trimmed by 0 bases and J by 5 bases, leaving 10 bases between them. Germline V gene sequence: CDR1 LNHNV, CDR2 YYDKDF (reference sequence). CDR3 length: 15 amino acids.

This rearrangement joins TRBV19 to TRBJ1-5, with 8 positions matching TRBD1. V lost 7 bases and J lost 5; bases outside the gene matches: 1. Germline CDR1 and CDR2: LNHDA and SQIVND (reference sequence). The CDR3 runs 12 residues. CDR3 region: CASKTGDQPQHF. Here the CDR3 DNA reads TGTGCCAGTAAGACAGGGGATCAGCCCCAGCATTTT. Full variable domain (rest looked up from reference TRBV19 and TRBJ1-5): DGGITQSPKYLFRKEGQNVTLSCEQNLNHDAMYWYRQDPGQGLRLIYYSQIVNDFQKGDIAEGYSVSREKKESFPLTVTSAQKNPTAFYLCASKTGDQPQHFGDGTRLSIL.

The chain uses TRBV30 and TRBJ2-2; 14 nucleotides agree with TRBD2. Unmatched junction bases numbered 5, after V lost 2 bases and J lost 3 bases. Germline V lookup: CDR1 GTSNPN, CDR2 SVGIG (reference sequence). The CDR3 is made up of 17 amino acids. The CDR3 sequence is CAWSRLAGGPDTGELFF. In DNA, the CDR3 is TGTGCCTGGAGTCGACTAGCGGGGGGGCCTGACACCGGGGAGCTGTTTTTT. Full variable domain (missing parts from reference TRBV30 and TRBJ2-2): SQTIHQWPATLVQPVGSPLSLECTVEGTSNPNLYWYRQAAGRGLQLLFYSVGIGQISSEVPQNLSASRPQDRQFILSSKKLLLSDSGFYLCAWSRLAGGPDTGELFFGEGSRLTVL.